Below are 16 T cell receptor beta chains sequenced from a single sample in a study of blood T cells in healthy people across ages. For the second PCR, which ran for about 7 to 12 cycles, a sample-barcoded 5' primer and a J-beta primer mix were used. TCRdb redid the calling of the 5' RACE reads with MiXCR, one entry per CDR3 protein. The table records approximately 760,000 distinct CDR3 sequences, 20% to 25% of them present only once. The same sample was also used in a study of T cells of mothers and their children.

The sequenced sample was blood. These TCRs come from a boy between 10 and 17 years old in good health.

The chain links TRBV6-2 or TRBV6-3 to TRBJ2-5; 9 bases are a match to TRBD2. The last part of the DNA fits TRBJ2-7 better; the J call may be wrong. Per germline, CDR1 MNHEY and CDR2 SVGEGT. This CDR3 is 13 amino acids long. The DNA of the CDR3 is TGTGCTCAGCGGGCAGCGGGGGGTCACGAGCAGTACTTC. Translating gives CAQRAAGGHEQYF.

There are a few counts of this clonotype. The CDR3 region has the DNA TGTGCCATCAGTGAACAGGGTGGTGACGAGCAGTACTTC. It yields the protein CAISEQGGDEQYF. The chain is built from TRBV10-3 and TRBJ2-7, with D perhaps TRBD1 (6 bases). Germline V gene data show CDR1 as ENHRY and CDR2 as SYGVKD. V lost 3 bases and J 5 bases, leaving 11 bases between the germline ends. The CDR3 runs to 13 residues.

This clonotype turned up a few times. The chain joins TRBV11-2 to TRBJ2-2; TRBD2 matches at 8 bases. From germline, CDR1 is SGHAT and CDR2 FQNNGV. V was pared by 2 bases and J by 6 bases, with 5 bases of the junction left unmatched. This CDR3 is built from 15 residues. CDR3 in amino acids: CASSLIGTRAGELFF. DNA of the CDR3: TGTGCCAGCAGCTTAATTGGGACTAGGGCCGGGGAGCTGTTTTTT.

This clonotype showed up just a few times. This sequence joins TRBV28 and TRBJ2-4; weak D call: TRBD1 (5 bases). V was shortened by 2 bases and J by 0 bases, with 20 bases between the two germline ends. The CDR3 is made up of 19 amino acids. Germline values: CDR1 MDHEN, CDR2 SYDVKM. CDR3 sequence: CASSLNSIVGATAKNIQYF. The DNA for the CDR3 is TGTGCCAGCAGTTTAAATAGTATCGTAGGGGCAACAGCCAAAAACATTCAGTACTTC.

This clonotype was seen many times. The chain couples TRBV7-2 to TRBJ2-2; D is possibly TRBD1 (6 bases). The CDR3 spans 15 residues. From germline, CDR1 is SGHTA and CDR2 FQGNSA. Trimming left V 2 bases short and J 5 bases short, with 12 bases between. CDR3 sequence (DNA): TGTGCCAGCAGCTTACAAGGAAGGGGGACCGGGGAGCTGTTTTTT. Translating gives CASSLQGRGTGELFF.

There are a few counts of this clonotype. The chain uses TRBV3-1 and TRBJ2-5; the match to TRBD2 covers 16 bases. Germline assignment: CDR1 LGHDT and CDR2 YNNKEL (reference sequence). Germline trimming cut 4 bases from V and 5 bases from J; bases unmatched to any gene: 4. This CDR3 contains 16 residues. The CDR3 DNA is TGTGCCAGCAGCCCGGGACTAGCGGGGGGGCTGGAGACCCAGTACTTC. Amino acids: CASSPGLAGGLETQYF.

This clonotype was counted between two and nine times. CDR3 nucleotide sequence: TGTGCCAGCAGCTTAGCCCCCGGACCCCTCCACTTT. Amino acid sequence: CASSLAPGPLHF. This chain links TRBV7-9 with TRBJ1-6; no clear D. Trimming removed 0 bases from V and 12 bases from J, with 6 bases in between. The CDR3 is 12 amino acids. From germline, CDR1 is SEHNR and CDR2 FQNEAQ (reference sequence).

This clonotype has only a few counts. V and J are TRBV6-5 and TRBJ2-3, with 11 bases identical to TRBD2. V trimming: 6 bases; J trimming: 5 bases; junction bases outside the gene matches: 10. The germline V gene has CDR1 MNHEY and CDR2 SVGAGI. The CDR3 loop spans 16 amino acids. Here the CDR3 DNA reads TGTGCCAGCAGAGAATTAGCGGGGGGGCGGAGAGATACGCAGTATTTT. Translation: CASRELAGGRRDTQYF.

This clonotype was recorded a few times. The CDR3 region has the DNA TGTGCCAGCAGTTTAACTTGGGACTCCCAGGGAGAGACCCAGTACTTC. Translating it yields CASSLTWDSQGETQYF. The chain links TRBV28 to TRBJ2-5; a weak D match, TRBD2 (6 bases). Per the germline V gene, CDR1 is MDHEN and CDR2 is SYDVKM. CDR3 length: 16 residues. V lost 2 bases and J lost 4, with 17 bases in between.

This rearrangement joins TRBV7-9 to TRBJ2-1, with 7 nucleotides matching TRBD2. Trimming removed 5 bases from V and 7 bases from J; junction bases left unmatched: 11. This CDR3 region has 15 residues. Germline CDR1 SEHNR, CDR2 FQNEAQ (reference sequence). In nucleotides, the CDR3 is TGTGCCAGCAGCCAGGCACTAGCGAACCGAAATGAGCAGTTCTTC. Translated: CASSQALANRNEQFF.

J is TRBJ2-5 and V is TRBV7-2; perhaps TRBD2 as D (6 bases). The length of the CDR3 is 14 residues. In germline, CDR1 is SGHTA, CDR2 FQGNSA. V was trimmed by 7 bases and J by 5 bases, leaving 17 bases between them. The CDR3 nucleotides are TGTGCCAGCACCTTGTATGGAGGGCCTGAGACCCAGTACTTC. Residues: CASTLYGGPETQYF.

V gene TRBV4-3 combines with J gene TRBJ2-1, with D unclear. There are 14 residues in the CDR3. V was clipped by 4 bases and J by 5 bases, with 12 bases between them. Germline assignment: CDR1 LGHNA and CDR2 YSLEER. The CDR3 bases are TGCGCCAGCAGCCCGCGTGGGGTGAACAATGAGCAGTTCTTC. Translated: CASSPRGVNNEQFF.

The chain joins TRBV7-2 to TRBJ2-1; 7 nucleotides agree with TRBD2. The length of the CDR3 is 14 residues. Germline V gene data show CDR1 as SGHTA and CDR2 as FQGNSA. Trimming cost V 7 bases and J 6 bases; bases outside gene matches: 9. CDR3 protein: CASNPPGGCNEQFF. In DNA form, the CDR3 reads TGTGCCAGCAATCCCCCCGGGGGGTGCAATGAGCAGTTCTTC.

This rearrangement joins TRBV29-1 to TRBJ2-7; 7 bases line up with TRBD2. This CDR3 region has 13 residues. J lost 7 bases, V lost 2 bases, and 8 bases had no gene match. Germline CDR1 is SQVTM and CDR2 is ANQGSEA. CDR3 coding DNA: TGCAGCGTTGAAAGTGGTGCAGCGGGGGAGCAGTACTTC. Its protein is CSVESGAAGEQYF.

This chain links TRBV6-5 with TRBJ2-3, with 7 nucleotides matching TRBD2. J was trimmed by 0 bases and V by 1 base; bases with no gene match: 10. The V gene's germline CDR1 is MNHEY and CDR2 SVGAGI. The CDR3 covers 18 residues. The chain's CDR3 is CASSYFDKLASSTDTQYF. The DNA of the CDR3 is TGTGCCAGCAGTTACTTCGATAAACTAGCGTCCAGCACAGATACGCAGTATTTT.

Only a few counts were recorded for this clonotype. The rearrangement joins TRBV11-3 to TRBJ2-5; D remains unclear. V gave up 3 bases and J gave up 5 bases, with 7 bases separating them. This CDR3 is built from 12 residues. Germline V gene lookup returns CDR1 SGHNT and CDR2 YENEEA. The CDR3 DNA reads TGTGCCAGCAGCTTCCCTACGGAGACCCAGTACTTC. Its protein is CASSFPTETQYF.